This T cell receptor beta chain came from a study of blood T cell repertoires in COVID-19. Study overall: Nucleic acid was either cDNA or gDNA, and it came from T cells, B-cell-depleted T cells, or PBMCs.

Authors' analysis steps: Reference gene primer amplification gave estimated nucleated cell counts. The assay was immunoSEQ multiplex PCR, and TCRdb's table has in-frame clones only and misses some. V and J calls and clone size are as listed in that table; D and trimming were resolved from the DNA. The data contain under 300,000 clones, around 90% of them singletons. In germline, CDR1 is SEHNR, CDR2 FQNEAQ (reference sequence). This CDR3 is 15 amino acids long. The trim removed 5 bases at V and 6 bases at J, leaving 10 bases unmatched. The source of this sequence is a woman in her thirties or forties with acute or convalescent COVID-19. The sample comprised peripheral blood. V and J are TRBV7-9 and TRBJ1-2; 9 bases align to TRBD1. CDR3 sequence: CASSTGQGNWHGYTF. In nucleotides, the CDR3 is TGTGCCAGCAGCACGGGACAGGGAAATTGGCATGGCTACACCTTC.